The rows below give T cell receptor beta chains drawn from one sample of a study of cytomegalovirus exposure and HLA in healthy donors. Clones were read by immunoSEQ multiplex PCR, and TCRdb kept only the in-frame ones, dropping some. The sample lists about 60,000 clones, around 73% occurring once. The source material was PBMCs. The receptors were gathered from a middle-aged man in good health and CMV-seronegative. CDR3s leave out the opening cysteine and the closing phenylalanine or tryptophan. Clone size is shown for a subset of rows, as once, few, many or a class of expanded clone.

size,V,J,CDR3
-,TRBV7-6,TRBJ2-1,ASSLALAGRQSPSYNEQF
-,TRBV2,TRBJ1-1,ASSEFYSMNTEAF
once,TRBV7-9,TRBJ2-7,ASSPPREPYEQY
-,TRBV6-1,TRBJ2-1,ASSEALLWLAGGYNEQF
-,TRBV16,TRBJ1-2,ASSPPGRGNSNYGYT
-,TRBV18,TRBJ1-2,ASSPAGSFYGYT
-,TRBV7-3,TRBJ1-2,ASSPIGGGNGYT
once,TRBV6-5,TRBJ2-2,ARPRGPKRAGELF
few,TRBV5-1,TRBJ1-1,ASSSRGVNTEAF
-,TRBV27,TRBJ2-7,ASSGDRLSYEQY
-,TRBV19,TRBJ2-1,ASSIEGVWTSGYNEQF
few,TRBV30,TRBJ1-3,AWRAAGSGNTIY
-,TRBV7-2,TRBJ1-5,ASSYTGVNQPQH
once,TRBV5-6,TRBJ1-2,ASSPGNRAGNYGYT
-,TRBV6-1,TRBJ1-1,ASSERTAYTEAF
-,TRBV2,TRBJ1-3,ASSFDRRGRTIY
-,TRBV5-4,TRBJ1-1,ASSQGTGGLGTEAF
few,TRBV5-1,TRBJ2-7,ASSLGTGGEQY
-,TRBV5-1,TRBJ1-1,ASSLSGGEVAEAF
-,TRBV29-1,TRBJ2-1,SVVRSSARNEQF
-,TRBV7-8,TRBJ1-5,ASSRRGGGNQPQH
-,TRBV2,TRBJ2-5,ASRRRGGQETQY
-,TRBV7-8,TRBJ2-7,ASSLGPIAYEQY
medium-sized,TRBV2,TRBJ1-6,ASSGGETYNSPLH
-,TRBV7-6,TRBJ2-2,ASSLGASGGANTGELF